This entry lists 3 T cell receptor beta chains sequenced from one sample in a study of cytomegalovirus exposure and HLA in healthy donors. 13 Jbeta primers and 60 Vbeta primers were used for the PCR. Generated by immunoSEQ multiplex PCR, the TCRdb table keeps only in-frame clones and is missing some. The data contain some 150,000 clones, approximately 87% of them singletons. The sequenced material came from PBMCs. Source of these receptors: a man aged 35-49 years in good health and CMV-seronegative.

The chain recombines TRBV19 with TRBJ2-2; TRBD1 matches at 9 bases. The CDR3 is 16 residues long. Germline V gene sequence: CDR1 LNHDA, CDR2 SQIVND (reference sequence). Trimming removed 4 bases from V and 6 bases from J; junction bases left unmatched: 9. The CDR3 spells CASSNTGGALAGELFF. The CDR3 coding sequence is TGTGCCAGTAGTAACACAGGGGGCGCCCTGGCCGGGGAGCTGTTTTTT.

The CDR3 nucleotides read TGTGCCAGCAGCGTATGGGCTTCTGGGGCCAACGTCCTGACTTTC. Translation gives CASSVWASGANVLTF. This chain joins TRBV9 and TRBJ2-6; unclear D gene. V lost 1 base, J lost 1 base, and 6 bases lay in between. Germline V gene data show CDR1 as SGDLS and CDR2 as YYNGEE. The length of the CDR3 is 15 residues.

The chain joins TRBV2 to TRBJ2-2; the match to TRBD1 covers 8 bases. The CDR3 is 14 residues long. From germline, CDR1 is SNHLY and CDR2 FYNNEI. The V gene end was trimmed by 5 bases and the J gene end by 5 bases; junction bases not matched to a gene: 4. The CDR3 sequence is CASSRDRGTGELFF. The DNA for the CDR3 is TGTGCCAGCAGTCGCGACAGGGGTACCGGGGAGCTGTTTTTT.